A selection of T cell receptor beta chains follows, all from one sample in a study of metastatic and nonmetastatic thyroid tumors. Using MiXCR, TCRdb re-called clones from the PCR reads. The repertoire holds about 37,000 clones, about 13% seen once, with more than 8% in the top ten. What was sequenced was blood. The receptors come from a female donor with papillary thyroid cancer or a benign thyroid nodule (not recorded which). Some clones in this sample may be carry-over from other donors' samples. Each CDR3 is given with its conserved first and last residue. Each record gives: V gene, D gene, clone size, J gene, CDR3 protein, CDR3 DNA. The D gene is left open where the match is weak. Expanded clones are given a class, and other clones once, few, many or no size at all.

v_gene: TRBV19
d_gene: NA
abundance: many
j_gene: TRBJ2-5
CDR3aa: CASSIDHGSWRTQYF
CDR3nt: TGTGCCAGTAGTATAGACCACGGGAGTTGGAGGACCCAGTACTTC

v_gene: TRBV5-1
d_gene: NA
abundance: many
j_gene: TRBJ1-5
CDR3aa: CASSLAGVDQPQHF
CDR3nt: TGCGCCAGCAGCTTGGCAGGGGTGGACCAGCCCCAGCATTTT

v_gene: TRBV12-3/TRBV12-4
d_gene: TRBD1
abundance: many
j_gene: TRBJ1-1
CDR3aa: CASSLWDRDTEAFF
CDR3nt: TGTGCCAGCAGTTTGTGGGACAGGGATACTGAAGCTTTCTTT

v_gene: TRBV3-1
d_gene: TRBD2
abundance: many
j_gene: TRBJ2-1
CDR3aa: CASSQDFRLAGYYEQFF
CDR3nt: TGTGCCAGCAGCCAAGATTTCAGGCTAGCGGGTTATTATGAGCAGTTCTTC

v_gene: TRBV18
d_gene: TRBD1
abundance: many
j_gene: TRBJ1-1
CDR3aa: CASSPIGTGINPAFF
CDR3nt: TGTGCCAGCTCACCTATAGGGACAGGGATCAATCCGGCTTTCTTT

v_gene: TRBV27
d_gene: NA
abundance: medium-sized
j_gene: TRBJ1-2
CDR3aa: CASSLGRGYGYTF
CDR3nt: TGTGCCAGCAGTTTAGGTAGGGGCTATGGCTACACCTTC

v_gene: TRBV2
d_gene: NA
abundance: many
j_gene: TRBJ1-5
CDR3aa: CASGLRSNQPQHF
CDR3nt: TGTGCCAGCGGTCTGCGTAGCAATCAGCCCCAGCATTTT

v_gene: TRBV28
d_gene: NA
abundance: many
j_gene: TRBJ2-5
CDR3aa: CASRGGSETQYF
CDR3nt: TGTGCCAGCAGAGGGGGATCAGAGACCCAGTACTTC

v_gene: TRBV10-3
d_gene: NA
abundance: few
j_gene: TRBJ1-2
CDR3aa: CAISAPGTYANYGYTF
CDR3nt: TGTGCCATCAGTGCCCCTGGGACGTATGCTAACTATGGCTACACCTTC

v_gene: TRBV5-1
d_gene: NA
abundance: many
j_gene: TRBJ1-1
CDR3aa: CASSLGGGSTEAFF
CDR3nt: TGCGCCAGCAGCTTGGGGGGGGGAAGCACTGAAGCTTTCTTT

v_gene: TRBV7-2
d_gene: NA
abundance: many
j_gene: TRBJ2-7
CDR3aa: CASSLAAYEQYF
CDR3nt: TGTGCCAGCAGCTTAGCTGCCTACGAGCAGTACTTC

v_gene: TRBV5-4
d_gene: NA
abundance: NA
j_gene: TRBJ2-7
CDR3aa: CASSLWSPRGAYEQYF
CDR3nt: TGTGCCAGCAGCTTGTGGAGCCCCCGCGGCGCCTACGAGCAGTACTTC

v_gene: TRBV28
d_gene: NA
abundance: few
j_gene: TRBJ2-7
CDR3aa: CASHPTGDSYQQYF
CDR3nt: TGTGCCAGCCACCCAACAGGGGACTCCTACCAGCAATACTTC

v_gene: TRBV5-1
d_gene: NA
abundance: many
j_gene: TRBJ1-1
CDR3aa: CASSSVQGLDTEAFF
CDR3nt: TGCGCCAGCAGCTCAGTCCAGGGGCTGGACACTGAAGCTTTCTTT

v_gene: TRBV6-1
d_gene: NA
abundance: many
j_gene: TRBJ1-1
CDR3aa: CASEHSDEAFF
CDR3nt: TGTGCCAGCGAACACAGCGATGAAGCTTTCTTT

v_gene: TRBV6-1
d_gene: NA
abundance: few
j_gene: TRBJ1-2
CDR3aa: CASRDGGRGYGYTF
CDR3nt: TGTGCCAGCAGGGACGGGGGGAGAGGCTATGGCTACACCTTC

v_gene: TRBV18
d_gene: NA
abundance: many
j_gene: TRBJ1-2
CDR3aa: CASSPSTGINYGYTF
CDR3nt: TGTGCCAGCTCACCAAGCACAGGGATTAACTATGGCTACACCTTC

v_gene: TRBV28
d_gene: NA
abundance: few
j_gene: TRBJ1-2
CDR3aa: CASSSPSQDSYGYTF
CDR3nt: TGTGCCAGCAGTTCCCCTAGTCAGGATTCCTATGGCTACACCTTC

v_gene: TRBV5-6
d_gene: TRBD2
abundance: NA
j_gene: TRBJ2-7
CDR3aa: CASSSQLLTSGSLYEQYF
CDR3nt: TGTGCCAGCAGCTCGCAATTGTTGACTAGCGGGAGTCTCTACGAGCAGTACTTC

v_gene: TRBV5-8
d_gene: NA
abundance: many
j_gene: TRBJ1-5
CDR3aa: CASSYTSNQPQHF
CDR3nt: TGTGCCAGCAGCTATACAAGCAATCAGCCCCAGCATTTT

v_gene: TRBV29-1
d_gene: TRBD1
abundance: many
j_gene: TRBJ2-7
CDR3aa: CSVEAPKSDRSPSYEQYF
CDR3nt: TGCAGCGTTGAAGCCCCGAAATCGGACAGGTCGCCCTCCTACGAGCAGTACTTC

v_gene: TRBV19
d_gene: NA
abundance: many
j_gene: TRBJ2-3
CDR3aa: CASSARGNTDTQYF
CDR3nt: TGTGCCAGTAGTGCTCGGGGGAACACAGATACGCAGTATTTT

v_gene: TRBV24-1
d_gene: NA
abundance: many
j_gene: TRBJ1-2
CDR3aa: CATSSTGTAYGYTF
CDR3nt: TGTGCCACTTCGTCAACCGGGACGGCCTATGGCTACACCTTC